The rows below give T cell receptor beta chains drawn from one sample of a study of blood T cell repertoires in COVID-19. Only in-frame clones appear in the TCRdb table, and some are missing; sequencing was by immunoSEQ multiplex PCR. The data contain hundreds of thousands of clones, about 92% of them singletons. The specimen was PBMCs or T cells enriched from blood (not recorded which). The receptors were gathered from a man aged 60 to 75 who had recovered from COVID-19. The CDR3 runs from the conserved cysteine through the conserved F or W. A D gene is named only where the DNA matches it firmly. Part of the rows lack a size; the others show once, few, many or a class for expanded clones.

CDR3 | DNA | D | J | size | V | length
CASSQGLAEGAGSGELFF | TGTGCCAGCAGTCAGGGACTAGCGGAGGGCGCAGGGTCCGGGGAGCTGTTTTTT | TRBD2 | TRBJ2-2 | few | TRBV6-6 | 18
CASSMTGMNRNNEQFF | TGCGCCAGCAGCATGACCGGTATGAACAGGAATAATGAGCAGTTCTTC | . | TRBJ2-1 | . | TRBV5-1 | 16
CASSQAGTGGSQPQHF | TGTGCCAGCAGCCAAGCCGGGACAGGGGGCAGCCAGCCCCAGCATTTT | TRBD1 | TRBJ1-5 | . | TRBV3-1/TRBV3-2 | 16
CASSLLGQGSVGYTF | TGTGCCAGCAGCTTGTTAGGACAGGGATCGGTTGGCTACACCTTC | TRBD1 | TRBJ1-2 | . | TRBV5-8 | 15
CASSLSPSLQETQYF | TGTGCCAGCAGCTTAAGTCCGAGTCTACAAGAGACCCAGTACTTC | . | TRBJ2-5 | . | TRBV7-3 | 15
CASSPARSGNTIYF | TGTGCCAGCAGCCCCGCCCGGTCTGGAAACACCATATATTTT | . | TRBJ1-3 | . | TRBV27 | 14
CASRPASGGTGELFF | TGTGCCAGCAGGCCGGCGAGCGGTGGGACCGGGGAGCTGTTTTTT | . | TRBJ2-2 | . | TRBV2 | 15
CASSLARGTLTEAFF | TGCGCCAGCAGTCTTGCGCGGGGCACCCTGACTGAAGCTTTCTTT | . | TRBJ1-1 | . | TRBV4-3 | 15
CASSLLSGNYNEQFF | TGTGCCAGCAGCTTGCTTAGCGGGAATTACAATGAGCAGTTCTTC | TRBD2 | TRBJ2-1 | once | TRBV5-5 | 15
CAWSPGLNTEAFF | TGTGCCTGGAGCCCAGGGTTGAACACTGAAGCTTTCTTT | . | TRBJ1-1 | . | TRBV30 | 13
CATSDSTASYGYTF | TGTGCCACCAGTGATTCGACGGCTAGCTATGGCTACACCTTC | . | TRBJ1-2 | . | TRBV24-1 | 14
CASSLSYREGLYNEQFF | TGTGCCAGCAGTTTATCCTACAGGGAGGGTTTATACAATGAGCAGTTCTTC | . | TRBJ2-1 | . | TRBV7-3 | 17
CSVEEQGSYEQYF | TGCAGCGTTGAAGAACAGGGGTCCTACGAGCAGTACTTC | TRBD1 | TRBJ2-7 | . | TRBV29-1 | 13
CASSFSRNTEAFF | TGTGCCAGCAGTTTTTCTAGGAACACTGAAGCTTTCTTT | . | TRBJ1-1 | . | TRBV6-5 | 13
CASSTTGYSPLHF | TGTGCCAGTAGTACAACAGGATACTCACCCCTCCACTTT | . | TRBJ1-6 | . | TRBV19 | 13
CASSPKTGSQETQYF | TGCGCCAGCAGCCCGAAGACAGGGTCCCAAGAGACCCAGTACTTC | TRBD1 | TRBJ2-5 | . | TRBV5-1 | 15
CASSPTGGYGYTF | TGTGCCAGCTCACCGACAGGGGGCTATGGCTACACCTTC | TRBD1 | TRBJ1-2 | few | TRBV18 | 13
CASSYPRGADLTGELFF | TGTGCCAGCAGTTACCCAAGGGGCGCGGATTTAACCGGGGAGCTGTTTTTT | . | TRBJ2-2 | . | TRBV6-2/TRBV6-3 | 17
CASSEGQGFGETQYF | TGTGCCAGCAGTGAAGGACAGGGGTTCGGAGAGACCCAGTACTTC | TRBD1 | TRBJ2-5 | . | TRBV25-1 | 15
CASSLSPGGTEAFF | TGTGCCAGCAGTTTATCGCCGGGAGGGACTGAAGCTTTCTTT | . | TRBJ1-1 | . | TRBV27 | 14
CASSLELAGVNEQFF | TGCGCCAGCAGCTTGGAACTAGCGGGAGTCAATGAGCAGTTCTTC | TRBD2 | TRBJ2-1 | . | TRBV5-1 | 15
CASSLGSIQNTEAFF | TGCGCCAGCAGCTTGGGTAGCATACAGAACACTGAAGCTTTCTTT | . | TRBJ1-1 | . | TRBV5-1 | 15
CASSLSGGTTNEKLFF | TGCGCCAGCAGCTTGTCAGGGGGCACAACTAATGAAAAACTGTTTTTT | TRBD1 | TRBJ1-4 | . | TRBV5-1 | 16
CASSQDPPGGLVEKLFF | TGTGCCAGCAGCCAAGATCCGCCCGGAGGGTTGGTTGAAAAACTGTTTTTT | . | TRBJ1-4 | . | TRBV4-2 | 17
CASSLIAGGARDTQYF | TGTGCCAGCAGCTTAATAGCGGGGGGGGCCCGAGATACGCAGTATTTT | TRBD2 | TRBJ2-3 | . | TRBV7-2 | 16
CASSHGTDYGYTF | TGTGCCAGCTCACACGGGACAGACTATGGCTACACCTTC | TRBD1 | TRBJ1-2 | . | TRBV18 | 13
CASSRRSGTTNEKLFF | TGTGCCAGCAGCCGCCGGTCGGGGACAACTAATGAAAAACTGTTTTTT | . | TRBJ1-4 | . | TRBV3-1/TRBV3-2 | 16
CASRLVNEQFF | TGTGCCAGTCGACTGGTCAATGAGCAGTTCTTC | . | TRBJ2-1 | . | TRBV6-5 | 11
CATSRDQQTNEKLFF | TGTGCCACCAGCAGAGACCAACAAACTAATGAAAAACTGTTTTTT | . | TRBJ1-4 | . | TRBV15 | 15
CASSARGGSSGNTIYF | TGTGCCAGCAGTGCCAGGGGAGGGAGCTCTGGAAACACCATATATTTT | . | TRBJ1-3 | . | TRBV2 | 16
CASSQGQRNTEAFF | TGCGCCAGCAGCCAGGGACAGAGAAACACTGAAGCTTTCTTT | TRBD1 | TRBJ1-1 | . | TRBV4-3 | 14
CASSYLIEQYF | TGTGCCAGCAGTTACCTTATAGAGCAGTACTTC | . | TRBJ2-7 | . | TRBV6-2/TRBV6-3 | 11
CASSPGGRRDSNQPQHF | TGCGCCAGCAGTCCAGGCGGACGCCGGGATAGCAATCAGCCCCAGCATTTT | . | TRBJ1-5 | . | TRBV23-1 | 17
CASSVFGNSPLHF | TGTGCCAGCAGCGTCTTCGGGAATTCACCCCTCCACTTT | . | TRBJ1-6 | once | TRBV9 | 13
CASSLRSSGGPNTGELFF | TGCGCCAGCAGCTTGAGGAGTAGCGGGGGGCCCAACACCGGGGAGCTGTTTTTT | TRBD2 | TRBJ2-2 | . | TRBV5-1 | 18
CATSQWGGTGELFF | TGTGCCACCAGCCAGTGGGGCGGAACTGGGGAGCTGTTTTTT | . | TRBJ2-2 | . | TRBV24-1 | 14
CASSLARGKPQHF | TGTGCCAGCAGCTTGGCCCGGGGGAAGCCCCAGCATTTT | . | TRBJ1-5 | . | TRBV5-5 | 13
CAISESRGRTNEQFF | TGTGCCATCAGTGAGTCGAGAGGGAGGACTAATGAGCAGTTCTTC | . | TRBJ2-1 | . | TRBV10-3 | 15
CASSLNFVVSSEQYF | TGTGCCAGCAGTTTAAACTTCGTGGTTTCCTCCGAGCAGTACTTC | . | TRBJ2-7 | . | TRBV27 | 15
CSALGGRTNLYNEQFF | TGCAGCGCCCTAGGAGGCCGAACGAACCTCTACAATGAGCAGTTCTTC | . | TRBJ2-1 | . | TRBV29-1 | 16
CASSQVSDRVGYTF | TGTGCCAGCAGCCAAGTTTCGGACAGGGTTGGCTACACCTTC | TRBD1 | TRBJ1-2 | . | TRBV3-1/TRBV3-2 | 14
CATGSPYEQYF | TGTGCCACCGGGAGCCCCTACGAGCAGTACTTC | . | TRBJ2-7 | . | TRBV24-1 | 11
CAWSTGRGENIQYF | TGTGCCTGGAGTACGGGGAGGGGCGAAAACATTCAGTACTTC | TRBD2 | TRBJ2-4 | . | TRBV30 | 14
CSVALAANTGELFF | TGCAGCGTTGCACTAGCGGCTAACACCGGGGAGCTGTTTTTT | TRBD2 | TRBJ2-2 | . | TRBV29-1 | 14
CATSLAIDEQYF | TGTGCGACCAGTCTAGCGATCGACGAGCAGTACTTC | . | TRBJ2-7 | . | TRBV2 | 12
CASSLGPGLAKRGEQFF | TGCGCCAGCAGCTTGGGACCGGGACTAGCGAAAAGGGGTGAGCAGTTCTTC | TRBD2 | TRBJ2-1 | once | TRBV5-1 | 17
CASSQQFTGGEQYF | TGTGCCAGCAGTCAACAGTTTACAGGGGGCGAGCAGTACTTC | TRBD1 | TRBJ2-7 | . | TRBV7-2 | 14
CAWSVGVGVQPQHF | TGTGCCTGGAGTGTTGGCGTAGGGGTTCAGCCCCAGCATTTT | . | TRBJ1-5 | . | TRBV30 | 14
CSVYRGSTEAFF | TGCAGCGTCTACAGGGGATCCACTGAAGCTTTCTTT | TRBD1 | TRBJ1-1 | . | TRBV29-1 | 12
CASSLSLNTGELFF | TGTGCCAGCAGCTTATCTTTGAACACCGGGGAGCTGTTTTTT | . | TRBJ2-2 | . | TRBV7-9 | 14
CASSEAGRAGNQPQHF | TGTGCCAGCAGTGAAGCCGGCAGGGCAGGAAATCAGCCCCAGCATTTT | . | TRBJ1-5 | . | TRBV25-1 | 16
CASRKTSGLYEQYF | TGTGCCAGTAGGAAGACTAGCGGCCTCTACGAGCAGTACTTC | TRBD2 | TRBJ2-7 | . | TRBV19 | 14